Below are 17 T cell receptor beta chains sequenced from a single sample in a study of tumor-infiltrating lymphocytes in primary liver carcinoma. From 20-30 mg of unsorted bulk tissue, DNA and RNA were co-extracted together. TCR beta cDNA came from about 470 ng total RNA, primed with a constant-region primer. ARM-PCR, slightly modified, supplied the TCR beta libraries through three nested multiplex PCR rounds. A C-beta reverse primer was combined with TRBV1-TRBV30 forward primers in the first two PCR rounds, and each round had approximately 9 cycles. TCRdb passed the multiplex PCR reads through MiXCR, listing each CDR3 protein once. The sample yields around 120,000 distinct CDR3 sequences, around 60% seen once. Sequencing used liver tumor tissue from sampling region 1. Subset meaning: tumor region T1, superior pole. The receptors derive from a woman aged 55-70 years with primary liver carcinoma and hepatitis B virus infection.

This clonotype showed up just once. A much larger clonotype is one base distant, so this may be a read error. The V call is TRBV7-8, the J call TRBJ1-1; no clear D gene. In germline, CDR1 is SGHVS, CDR2 FQNEAQ. The CDR3 runs 15 residues. The CDR3 is CASSFRTGRNAEAFF. CDR3 coding DNA: TGTGCCAGCAGTTTTAGGACGGGGAGGAACGCTGAAGCTTTCTTT.

As for this clonotype: This sequence may be a read error, since a much larger clone differs from it by one base. V usage is TRBV5-1 and J usage is TRBJ2-5; D remains ambiguous. The CDR3 consists of 14 residues. Germline V gene sequence: CDR1 SGHRS, CDR2 YFSETQ. The CDR3 sequence is CASSLEGLQETRYF. CDR3 coding DNA: TGCGCCAGCAGCTTGGAGGGCCTCCAAGAGACCCGGTACTTC.

For this clonotype: Being one base from a much bigger clone, this may be a read error. V usage is TRBV29-1 and J usage is TRBJ2-5, with D possibly being TRBD1 (5 bases). The CDR3 is 12 amino acids. The V and J ends lost 7 bases and 0 bases respectively, with 9 bases between them. Germline CDR1 is SQVTM and CDR2 is ANQGSEA. The CDR3, as DNA: TGCAGCGCTACCAGGGACCAAGAGACCCAGTACTTC. Amino acids: CSATRDQETQYF. Supplemented by reference TRBV29-1 and TRBJ2-5, the full variable domain reads SAVISQKPSRDICQRGTSLTIQCQVDSQVTMMFWYRQQPGQSLTLIATANQGSEATYESGFVIDKFPISRPNLTFSTLTVSNMSPEDSSIYLCSATRDQETQYFGPGTRLLVL.

This clonotype was observed a handful of times. The chain combines TRBV6-5 with TRBJ2-1; D not resolved. Germline loops: CDR1 MNHEY, CDR2 SVGAGI. This CDR3 is built from 11 residues. The ends were cut back, 8 bases at V and 4 bases at J, with 6 bases in the middle. The CDR3 DNA follows: TGTGCCAGCCTGGGGTACAATGAGCAGTTCTTC. Translation: CASLGYNEQFF.

Regarding this clonotype: One base away lies a much larger clone, so this may be a sequencing read error. The chain combines TRBV12-3 or TRBV12-4 with TRBJ2-1, with D possibly TRBD1 on 6 matching bases. The CDR3 consists of 16 residues. The CDR3 is CASRPLTGPSYNEHFF. CDR3 DNA: TGTGCCAGCAGACCCCTTACAGGGCCCTCCTACAATGAGCACTTCTTC.

The table lists this clonotype with many counts. CDR3: CASSLAATNYNEQFF. Here the CDR3 DNA reads TGTGCCAGCAGTTTAGCGGCCACTAATTACAATGAGCAGTTCTTC. The chain is built from TRBV12-3 or TRBV12-4 and TRBJ2-1; D is undetermined. V was clipped by 0 bases and J by 4 bases, with 10 bases between them. This CDR3 comprises 15 residues.

Concerning this clonotype: A read error may be the cause here, since a much bigger clone is one base away. The CDR3 carries no conserved terminal phenylalanine or tryptophan, so it likely arises from a read error. The gene calls are TRBV10-3 and TRBJ1-1; D is undetermined. The CDR3 is made up of 13 amino acids. The ends were cut back, 7 bases at V and 1 base at J, with 10 bases in the middle. The germline V gene has CDR1 ENHRY and CDR2 SYGVKD. Here the CDR3 reads CAIMRTGNTEAFS. The CDR3 DNA is TGTGCCATCATGAGGACCGGGAACACTGAAGCTTTCTCT.

This clonotype appeared a single time. V gene TRBV5-1 combines with J gene TRBJ1-2; D perhaps matches TRBD1 (6 bases). V was trimmed by 0 bases and J by 3 bases, leaving 18 bases between them. CDR3 length equals 17 residues. Germline V gene lookup returns CDR1 SGHRS and CDR2 YFSETQ. In nucleotides, the CDR3 is TGCGCCAGCAGCTTGGCCGGGGGCGCCGAAGAGGACTATGGCTACACCTTC. Its protein product is CASSLAGGAEEDYGYTF.

The CDR3 coding sequence is TGCGCCAGTAGCGGGACTGAAAGGTCCCTCAATCAGCCCCAGCATTTT. Residues: CASSGTERSLNQPQHF. The chain joins TRBV4-1 to TRBJ1-5, with D possibly being TRBD1 (5 bases). CDR3 length: 16 amino acids. The V gene's germline CDR1 is MGHRA and CDR2 YSYEKL. Trimming cost V 9 bases and J 3 bases, with 21 bases left between them.

About this clonotype: A much larger clone differs by one base, so this may be a read error. The rearrangement joins TRBV4-1 to TRBJ2-1; TRBD2 aligns across 9 bases. In germline, CDR1 is MGHRA, CDR2 YSYEKL. The CDR3 extends over 18 amino acids. Trimming cost V 4 bases and J 5 bases; bases outside gene matches: 15. CDR3 nucleotides: TGCGCCAGCAGCCCGACCAATTTAGCGGGAGTCGAAAACAATGAGCAGTTCTTC. Amino acids: CASSPTNLAGVENNEQFF.

The chain combines TRBV5-4 with TRBJ2-3; tentatively, D is TRBD1 or TRBD2 (6 bases each). V shed 0 bases and J shed 1 base, with 21 bases lying between them. Per germline, CDR1 SGHNT and CDR2 YYREEE (reference sequence). The CDR3 contains 19 residues. Written as DNA, the CDR3 is TGTGCCAGCAGCTTGGGGCTAGCGAGGGGGATGACTGGCACAGATACGCAGTATTTT. It translates to CASSLGLARGMTGTDTQYF.

Notes on this clonotype: Without the conserved terminal phenylalanine or tryptophan, this CDR3 likely stems from a read error. This chain uses TRBV6-1 with TRBJ1-1; TRBD1 aligns across 12 bases. The CDR3 spans 19 residues. The germline CDR1 and CDR2 sequences are MNHNS and SASEGT. Trimming cost V 4 bases and J 0 bases; bases outside gene matches: 12. The CDR3, as DNA: TGTGCCAGCAGTGCGCCGGGACAGGGGGCGCGGAAAGTGAACACTGAAGCTTTCTCT. The encoded protein is CASSAPGQGARKVNTEAFS.

This clonotype was recorded at least ten times. This chain connects TRBV13 to TRBJ2-3, with 9 bases fitting TRBD1. CDR1 is PRHDT, CDR2 FYEKMQ, per germline (reference sequence). The CDR3 is 14 amino acids. The J segment lost 4 bases and the V segment lost 4 bases, leaving 3 bases of the junction unmatched. The CDR3 DNA follows: TGTGCCAGCAGCTCCCGGACAGGGGCAGATACGCAGTATTTT. Protein sequence: CASSSRTGADTQYF.

On this clonotype: This clone may be a read error of a much larger clone one base away. V and J are TRBV12-3 or TRBV12-4 and TRBJ2-5; TRBD2 matches at 14 bases. This CDR3 has 18 amino acids. After removal of 10 bases from V and 3 bases from J, the junction contained 16 bases not matched to a gene. This CDR3 is CANSPGTSGRIGEETQYF. CDR3 nucleotide sequence: TGTGCCAACAGCCCCGGGACTAGCGGGAGAATTGGGGAAGAGACCCAGTACTTC.

The J gene is TRBJ2-7, the V gene TRBV6-5; 9 positions agree with TRBD2. The CDR3 sequence is 15 residues long. Per the germline V gene, CDR1 is MNHEY and CDR2 is SVGAGI. Unmatched junction bases numbered 9, after V lost 6 bases and J lost 3 bases. The CDR3 spells CASSAVAGGCYEQYF. In nucleotides, the CDR3 is TGTGCCAGCAGCGCGGTGGCGGGAGGGTGCTACGAGCAGTACTTC.

On this clonotype: A much larger clone lies one base from this, so it may be a read error. The J gene is TRBJ1-2, the V gene TRBV6-6; D might be TRBD1 (5 bases). Germline lookup yields CDR1 MNHNY and CDR2 SVGAGI (reference sequence). The CDR3 is made up of 14 amino acids. Deletions cut 7 bases from V and 0 bases from J, with 12 bases between. CDR3 sequence (DNA): TGTGCCAGCACCCACGGGGGTACTAACTATGGCTACACCTTC. Protein product: CASTHGGTNYGYTF.

Worth noting for this clonotype: Just one base apart from a much larger clone, this may be a read error. V usage is TRBV29-1 and J usage is TRBJ2-7, with a possible D match to TRBD2 (5 bases). Deletions cut 6 bases from V and 3 bases from J, with 12 bases between. There are 12 residues in the CDR3. Looked up from germline, CDR1 is SQVTM and CDR2 is ANQGSEA. As DNA, the CDR3 is TGCAGCGTACGGGGAGAAGGCTACGAGCAGTACTTC. It translates to CSVRGEGYEQYF.